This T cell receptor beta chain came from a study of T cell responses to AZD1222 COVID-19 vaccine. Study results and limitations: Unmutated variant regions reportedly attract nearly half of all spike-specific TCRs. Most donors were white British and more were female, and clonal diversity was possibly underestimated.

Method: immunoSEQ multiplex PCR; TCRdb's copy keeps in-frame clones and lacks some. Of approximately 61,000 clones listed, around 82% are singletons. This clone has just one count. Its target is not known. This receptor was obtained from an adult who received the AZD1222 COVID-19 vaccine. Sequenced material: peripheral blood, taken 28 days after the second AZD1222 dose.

The CDR3 loop is CASSLRAGQGVEQYF. For the CDR3, the DNA is TGTGCCAGCAGCTTGAGGGCGGGACAGGGGGTCGAGCAGTACTTC. The chain joins TRBV5-4 to TRBJ2-7, with 11 nucleotides matching TRBD1. CDR3 length equals 15 residues. V shed 1 base and J 6 bases; nucleotides not matched to a gene: 6. The germline V gene has CDR1 SGHNT and CDR2 YYREEE (reference sequence).